Listed below are T cell receptor beta chains from one sample, sequenced in a study of beta chain features in type 1 diabetes. The repertoire was sequenced with immunoSEQ multiplex PCR; TCRdb's copy has only in-frame clones and lacks some. The sample carries around 400,000 clones, about 16% recorded once. Sequencing was performed on naive CD4+ T cells from blood. The receptors shown here come from a woman between 18 and 30 years old in good health. Both conserved end residues are part of each CDR3. Each record gives: CDR3 length, V gene, D gene, clone size, J gene, CDR3 protein, CDR3 DNA. D genes are given only for firm matches. For some rows the clone size is stated as once, few or many, or as a class when expanded; others skip it.

>15|TRBV5-4|.|.|TRBJ1-3
CASSRTGISGNTIYF
TGTGCCAGCAGCCGTACAGGTATCTCTGGAAACACCATATATTTT
>16|TRBV7-3|TRBD2|few|TRBJ2-3
CASSLGLLADTDTQYF
TGTGCCAGCAGCTTGGGGTTACTAGCGGACACAGATACGCAGTATTTT
>14|TRBV30|.|.|TRBJ2-1
CAWSWGGAGNEQFF
TGTGCCTGGAGTTGGGGGGGGGCAGGCAATGAGCAGTTCTTC
>10|TRBV20-1|.|few|TRBJ1-2
CSASLYGYTF
TGCAGTGCTAGCCTCTATGGCTACACCTTC
>13|TRBV18|.|.|TRBJ1-5
CASSPSINQPQHF
TGTGCCAGCTCACCATCAATCAATCAGCCCCAGCATTTT
>14|TRBV10-3|TRBD1|.|TRBJ1-2
CAITKVQGAYGYTF
TGTGCCATCACAAAGGTTCAGGGGGCCTATGGCTACACCTTC
>14|TRBV13|TRBD1|.|TRBJ2-3
CASSPGQGADTQYF
TGTGCCAGCAGCCCGGGACAGGGAGCAGATACGCAGTATTTT
>17|TRBV7-3|TRBD2|.|TRBJ2-3
CASSFGVAGGSTDTQYF
TGTGCCAGCAGCTTCGGGGTAGCGGGAGGCAGCACAGATACGCAGTATTTT
>16|TRBV19|TRBD1|few|TRBJ1-1
CASSAGQGRMNTEAFF
TGTGCCAGTAGTGCGGGACAGGGCCGAATGAACACTGAAGCTTTCTTT
>13|TRBV21-1|.|few|TRBJ1-1
CASSNAVGTEAFF
TGTGCCAGCAGCAATGCAGTTGGCACTGAAGCTTTCTTT
>14|TRBV6-6|TRBD1|.|TRBJ1-2
CASSVTGEIHGYTF
TGTGCCAGCAGTGTGACAGGGGAGATCCATGGCTACACCTTC
>15|TRBV7-9|.|.|TRBJ2-7
CASSPEFLSSYEQYF
TGTGCCAGCAGTCCCGAGTTCTTGAGCTCCTACGAGCAGTACTTC
>10|TRBV30|TRBD2|.|TRBJ2-1
CSGGHNEQFF
TGTAGCGGGGGCCACAATGAGCAGTTCTTC
>15|TRBV18|.|.|TRBJ1-4
CASSPSGAKGEKLFF
TGTGCCAGCTCACCGAGTGGGGCCAAAGGAGAAAAACTGTTTTTT
>14|TRBV5-4|.|.|TRBJ2-7
CASSLASEGGEQYF
TGTGCCAGCAGCTTGGCTTCGGAGGGTGGCGAGCAGTACTTC
>13|TRBV7-2|.|few|TRBJ2-5
CASSLGSGETQYF
TGTGCCAGCAGCTTAGGCTCGGGAGAGACCCAGTACTTC
>14|TRBV5-1|.|.|TRBJ1-5
CASSQQGSNQPQHF
TGCGCCAGCAGCCAACAGGGAAGCAATCAGCCCCAGCATTTT
>12|TRBV28|.|.|TRBJ2-5
CASKGVWETQYF
TGTGCCAGCAAGGGGGTTTGGGAGACCCAGTACTTC
>15|TRBV18|TRBD2|.|TRBJ2-1
CASSPPSGRAGEQFF
TGTGCCAGCTCACCACCGAGCGGGAGGGCCGGTGAGCAGTTCTTC
>14|TRBV29-1|TRBD2|few|TRBJ2-5
CSVSRSSGTETQYF
TGCAGCGTTTCCCGAAGTAGCGGGACAGAGACCCAGTACTTC
>14|TRBV10-3|TRBD1|few|TRBJ1-5
CAISVGQGNQPQHF
TGTGCCATCAGTGTCGGACAGGGCAATCAGCCCCAGCATTTT
>14|TRBV6-4|.|.|TRBJ2-2
CASSQQGSGGELFF
TGTGCCAGCAGTCAACAGGGATCAGGCGGGGAGCTGTTTTTT
>17|TRBV14|TRBD1|.|TRBJ1-1
CASSTGTGNFMNTEAFF
TGTGCCAGCAGCACCGGGACAGGGAATTTCATGAACACTGAAGCTTTCTTT
>16|TRBV9|.|few|TRBJ2-1
CASSVSSVAVSNEQFF
TGTGCCAGCAGCGTTAGCTCGGTAGCGGTTAGTAATGAGCAGTTCTTC
>14|TRBV7-2|.|.|TRBJ1-5
CASSPIRGNQPQHF
TGTGCCAGCAGCCCAATAAGAGGGAATCAGCCCCAGCATTTT
>13|TRBV30|.|few|TRBJ1-4
CAWSEQVGEKLFF
TGTGCCTGGAGTGAACAGGTCGGGGAAAAACTGTTTTTT
>13|TRBV28|.|.|TRBJ2-7
CASSLEGPDEQYF
TGTGCCAGCAGTTTGGAGGGGCCGGACGAGCAGTACTTC
>16|TRBV7-9|TRBD2|.|TRBJ2-1
CASSRAGTSGNNEQFF
TGTGCCAGCAGCCGGGCCGGGACTAGCGGGAACAATGAGCAGTTCTTC
>14|TRBV5-1|TRBD2|.|TRBJ2-3
CASSRAGDEDTQYF
TGCGCCAGCAGCCGAGCGGGAGATGAAGATACGCAGTATTTT
>13|TRBV7-3|.|.|TRBJ2-1
CASRANSYNEQFF
TGTGCCAGCAGAGCAAATTCCTACAATGAGCAGTTCTTC
>17|TRBV28|TRBD2|few|TRBJ2-2
CASSLTGLAYLTGELFF
TGTGCCAGCAGCCTAACGGGACTAGCGTATCTCACCGGGGAGCTGTTTTTT
>16|TRBV7-2|TRBD2|few|TRBJ2-1
CASSLWTSGIRNEQFF
TGTGCCAGCAGCCTTTGGACTAGCGGGATTCGCAATGAGCAGTTCTTC
>16|TRBV7-3|.|.|TRBJ2-3
CASIEGVYPRTDTQYF
TGTGCCAGCATTGAGGGGGTTTACCCTCGCACAGATACGCAGTATTTT
>14|TRBV7-3|.|.|TRBJ1-1
CASSETHLRTEAFF
TGTGCCAGCAGCGAAACCCATTTGAGGACTGAAGCTTTCTTT
>13|TRBV5-6|.|.|TRBJ2-3
CASSLVRTDTQYF
TGTGCCAGCAGCTTGGTCAGAACAGATACGCAGTATTTT
>15|TRBV30|.|.|TRBJ1-5
CAWSLAGAGNQPQHF
TGTGCCTGGTCCCTGGCAGGGGCGGGCAATCAGCCCCAGCATTTT
>14|TRBV30|TRBD1|.|TRBJ2-1
CAWSSRQGYNEQFF
TGTGCCTGGAGTTCGAGACAGGGGTACAATGAGCAGTTCTTC
>15|TRBV2|TRBD1|.|TRBJ1-1
CASRGNRGQFAEAFF
TGTGCCAGCAGGGGAAACAGGGGGCAATTCGCTGAAGCTTTCTTT
>12|TRBV30|.|once|TRBJ1-1
CAWSLGNTEAFF
TGTGCCTGGAGCCTCGGGAACACTGAAGCTTTCTTT
>13|TRBV2|.|.|TRBJ2-5
CASSLGRGETQYF
TGTGCCAGCAGCCTCGGCCGAGGGGAGACCCAGTACTTC
>15|TRBV18|.|few|TRBJ2-5
CASSLLLADQETQYF
TGTGCCAGCTCACTCCTCTTAGCGGACCAAGAGACCCAGTACTTC
>15|TRBV28|TRBD2|.|TRBJ2-2
CATATSGSGNGELFF
TGTGCCACTGCGACTAGCGGGAGTGGGAACGGGGAGCTGTTTTTT
>14|TRBV25-1|.|.|TRBJ2-1
CASREVSGYNEQFF
TGTGCCAGCAGGGAGGTTAGCGGCTACAATGAGCAGTTCTTC
>13|TRBV7-8|.|.|TRBJ1-2
CASSFTANYGYTF
TGTGCCAGCAGCTTTACAGCTAACTATGGCTACACCTTC
>13|TRBV29-1|.|few|TRBJ1-1
CSVLKQVSTEAFF
TGCAGCGTATTAAAACAGGTTTCCACTGAAGCTTTCTTT
>13|TRBV18|.|.|TRBJ2-5
CASSPLGVETQYF
TGTGCCAGCTCACCACTAGGGGTTGAGACCCAGTACTTC
>11|TRBV20-1|TRBD2|few|TRBJ2-7
CSARAGVEQYF
TGCAGTGCTAGGGCGGGAGTCGAGCAGTACTTC
>14|TRBV25-1|.|.|TRBJ2-5
CASSDPTVQETQYF
TGTGCCAGCAGTGACCCGACAGTACAAGAGACCCAGTACTTC
>15|TRBV11-1|.|.|TRBJ2-1
CASSLISGQYNEQFF
TGTGCCAGCAGCTTAATAAGCGGCCAGTACAATGAGCAGTTCTTC
>14|TRBV11-2|.|.|TRBJ2-4
CASSISGKKNIQYF
TGTGCCAGCAGCATTTCGGGAAAGAAAAACATTCAGTACTTC
>16|TRBV7-3|TRBD2|few|TRBJ2-5
CASSRPRLSGRETQYF
TGTGCCAGCAGCCGCCCCCGACTAAGCGGGAGGGAGACCCAGTACTTC
>13|TRBV5-4|.|few|TRBJ2-7
CASSRDSNYEQYF
TGTGCCAGCAGCCGGGACTCTAACTACGAGCAGTACTTC
>13|TRBV29-1|.|few|TRBJ1-1
CSVLEGSNTEAFF
TGCAGCGTTCTTGAGGGATCGAACACTGAAGCTTTCTTT
>14|TRBV7-6|.|.|TRBJ2-2
CASSLRTVTGELFF
TGTGCCAGCAGCTTAAGGACAGTAACCGGGGAGCTGTTTTTT
>12|TRBV5-1|.|.|TRBJ2-7
CASSLVGDEQYF
TGCGCCAGCAGCTTGGTCGGAGACGAGCAGTACTTC
>18|TRBV7-9|TRBD1|once|TRBJ2-4
CASSLVGTGGYAKNIQYF
TGTGCCAGCAGCTTAGTCGGGACAGGGGGGTACGCCAAAAACATTCAGTACTTC
>15|TRBV4-3|TRBD2|.|TRBJ2-7
CASSRGLAEGYEQYF
TGCGCCAGCAGCCGAGGACTAGCGGAGGGCTACGAGCAGTACTTC
>19|TRBV7-6|TRBD2|few|TRBJ2-5
CASSSHLPGLAGVGETQYF
TGTGCCAGCAGCTCCCACCTCCCGGGACTAGCGGGGGTGGGGGAGACCCAGTACTTC
>11|TRBV20-1|.|.|TRBJ2-1
CSATAYNEQFF
TGCAGTGCTACAGCCTACAATGAGCAGTTCTTC